A single sample gave rise to the 17 T cell receptor beta chains below, sequenced in a study of response to subunit inactivated influenza vaccine. One entry per CDR3 protein, called by TCRdb with MiXCR from the RT-PCR reads. The sample has hundreds of thousands of distinct CDR3 sequences; 7.6% are singletons. The input for sequencing was PBMCs from blood, taken about 23 months after vaccination. The receptors were sampled from a man between 45 and 75 years old who received an inactivated influenza vaccine.

This clonotype has at least ten counts. The chain combines TRBV12-3 or TRBV12-4 with TRBJ1-3; tentative D call: TRBD1 (5 bases). V dropped 2 bases and J dropped 4 bases, with 9 bases sitting between them. The CDR3 covers 14 residues. Here the CDR3 DNA reads TGTGCCAGCAGTTTAAGGGACCTCGGAAACACCATATATTTT. Translating gives CASSLRDLGNTIYF.

The chain joins TRBV6-2 or TRBV6-3 to TRBJ2-6, with D possibly TRBD1 on 5 matching bases. This CDR3 has 16 amino acids. The V end lost 0 bases, the J end lost 1 base, and 7 bases lay between the germline ends. Germline V gene lookup returns CDR1 MNHEY and CDR2 SVGEGT. The CDR3: CASSYSTESGANVLTF. The CDR3 coding sequence is TGTGCCAGCAGTTACTCGACAGAGTCTGGGGCCAACGTCCTGACTTTC.

This chain joins TRBV6-2 or TRBV6-3 and TRBJ2-7; TRBD1 matches 7 bases. Trimming removed 6 bases from V and 0 bases from J; junction bases left unmatched: 17. Germline CDR1 is MNHEY and CDR2 is SVGEGT. The CDR3 extends over 18 amino acids. CDR3 sequence (DNA): TGTGCCAGCAGGCATAAGACTCGGACAGGTCTTAGCTCCTACGAGCAGTACTTC. Residues: CASRHKTRTGLSSYEQYF.

This clonotype was counted at least ten times. This chain uses TRBV7-8 with TRBJ1-1; D is possibly TRBD1 (5 bases). The CDR3 sequence is 14 residues long. Germline values: CDR1 SGHVS, CDR2 FQNEAQ. V lost 3 bases and J 8 bases, leaving 16 bases between the germline ends. The CDR3 nucleotides are TGTGCCAGCAGCTTGATCCAGGGAACAACCGAAGCTTTCTTT. This gives the protein CASSLIQGTTEAFF. Full variable domain (missing parts from reference TRBV7-8 and TRBJ1-1): GAGVSQSPRYKVAKRGQDVALRCDPISGHVSLFWYQQALGQGPEFLTYFQNEAQLDKSGLPSDRFFAERPEGSVSTLKIQRTQQEDSAVYLCASSLIQGTTEAFFGQGTRLTVV.

This clonotype was observed a handful of times. The chain joins TRBV20-1 to TRBJ2-1, with TRBD2 matching 11 bases. The junction had 3 bases not matched to a gene; V was cut back by 1 base and J by 7 bases. CDR1 DFQATT and CDR2 SNEGSKA come from the germline V gene (reference sequence). CDR3 length equals 14 residues. The CDR3 here is CSARGLAGPNEQFF. CDR3 DNA: TGCAGTGCTAGAGGACTAGCGGGACCAAATGAGCAGTTCTTC.

The V call is TRBV4-1, the J call TRBJ1-5; 11 positions agree with TRBD1. The CDR3 is 19 residues long. Germline V lookup: CDR1 MGHRA, CDR2 YSYEKL. V trimming: 0 bases; J trimming: 0 bases; junction bases outside the gene matches: 7. The CDR3 coding sequence is TGCGCCAGCAGCCAAGAGAGGACAGGGGGCACCCTTAGCAATCAGCCCCAGCATTTT. It encodes CASSQERTGGTLSNQPQHF.

The table lists this clonotype with many counts. The rearrangement joins TRBV6-1 to TRBJ2-1; D is uncertain. Germline lookup yields CDR1 MNHNS and CDR2 SASEGT. The CDR3 has 15 amino acids. V was shortened by 6 bases and J by 1 base, with 13 bases between the two germline ends. CDR3 sequence: CASSKGPNSYNEQFF. CDR3 in DNA: TGTGCCAGCAGCAAAGGACCCAATTCCTACAATGAGCAGTTCTTC.

The sample holds many counts of this clonotype. V gene TRBV29-1 combines with J gene TRBJ2-1; 10 positions match TRBD1. This CDR3 has 14 amino acids. With V trimmed by 5 bases and J by 3 bases, 4 bases remained unmatched. Per the germline V gene, CDR1 is SQVTM and CDR2 is ANQGSEA. The CDR3 here is CSVTGQGVYNEQFF. DNA of the CDR3: TGCAGCGTTACCGGACAGGGGGTCTACAATGAGCAGTTCTTC.

The V gene is TRBV7-9, the J gene TRBJ2-1; 10 bases fit TRBD2. The CDR3 runs 15 residues. Germline loops: CDR1 SEHNR, CDR2 FQNEAQ (reference sequence). J was trimmed by 7 bases and V by 4 bases; bases with no gene match: 7. The CDR3 region has the DNA TGTGCCAGCAGCTCCCCGGGACTAGCGTTTAATGAGCAGTTCTTC. Its protein is CASSSPGLAFNEQFF. Variable domain in full (rest from reference TRBV7-9 and TRBJ2-1): DTGVSQNPRHKITKRGQNVTFRCDPISEHNRLYWYRQTLGQGPEFLTYFQNEAQLEKSRLLSDRFSAERPKGSFSTLEIQRTEQGDSAMYLCASSSPGLAFNEQFFGPGTRLTVL.

The rearrangement uses TRBV29-1 and TRBJ2-7; D is ambiguous. CDR3 length equals 14 residues. Germline V gene lookup returns CDR1 SQVTM and CDR2 ANQGSEA. The V end was cut by 2 bases, the J end by 0 bases, with 11 bases between. The CDR3 spells CSVETAGGSYEQYF. CDR3 coding DNA: TGCAGCGTTGAAACGGCAGGCGGCTCCTACGAGCAGTACTTC.

This clonotype was counted only a few times. This chain connects TRBV2 to TRBJ1-1; D remains unclear. CDR1 is SNHLY and CDR2 is FYNNEI in the germline V gene. With 0 bases removed from V and 4 bases from J, the gap between germline ends came to 9 bases. The CDR3 length is 14 residues. The CDR3 sequence: CASSEAQLTTEAFF. The CDR3 DNA reads as TGTGCCAGCAGTGAAGCGCAGCTGACCACTGAAGCTTTCTTT.

This sequence joins TRBV29-1 and TRBJ2-7; possible D gene TRBD1, 6 bases. V gave up 1 base and J gave up 2 bases, with 12 bases separating them. Germline loops: CDR1 SQVTM, CDR2 ANQGSEA. The CDR3 is made up of 14 amino acids. For the CDR3, the DNA is TGCAGCGTTGAAGCGCCAGGGGATCCCTACGAGCAGTACTTC. Protein product: CSVEAPGDPYEQYF.

This clonotype was recorded at least ten times. V gene TRBV4-2 combines with J gene TRBJ2-4; 9 bases are shared with TRBD2. Looked up from germline, CDR1 is LGHNA and CDR2 is YNFKEQ. J was trimmed by 7 bases and V by 3 bases; bases with no gene match: 10. There are 16 residues in the CDR3. The CDR3 region is CASSQTLAGVRNIQYF. For the CDR3, the DNA is TGTGCCAGCAGCCAGACTTTAGCGGGAGTACGCAACATTCAGTACTTC.

About this clonotype itself: At one end, the junction sequence differs from germline, possibly due to a read error. The rearrangement joins TRBV12-3 or TRBV12-4 to TRBJ2-2; 8 bases agree with TRBD2. CDR3 length: 19 amino acids. CDR3 sequence: CACSLPLAGRYSNTGELFF. CDR3 DNA: TGTGCCTGCAGTTTACCCCTAGCGGGCCGATATTCGAACACCGGGGAGCTGTTTTTT.

The rearrangement joins TRBV24-1 to TRBJ1-5; 7 positions agree with TRBD1. J gave up 5 bases and V 3 bases, and 9 bases lay outside the gene matches. Germline loops: CDR1 KGHDR, CDR2 SFDVKD. The CDR3 length is 16 residues. Written as DNA, the CDR3 is TGTGCCACCAGTGATGCACAGACAGGGATCGATCAGCCCCAGCATTTT. It specifies CATSDAQTGIDQPQHF.

This clonotype was recorded many times. The chain combines TRBV5-1 with TRBJ2-7; D gene unclear. The germline V and J ends were trimmed by 1 base and 0 bases, with 14 bases remaining between them. This CDR3 has 16 amino acids. Germline V CDR1 and CDR2: SGHRS, YFSETQ. As DNA, the CDR3 is TGCGCCAGCAGCTTGACCACACTCATCTACTCCTACGAGCAGTACTTC. This codes for CASSLTTLIYSYEQYF.

The genes are TRBV2 and TRBJ2-1; D possibly corresponds to TRBD2 (5 bases). CDR3 length: 16 residues. Germline CDR1 is SNHLY and CDR2 is FYNNEI. V was shortened by 2 bases and J by 2 bases, with 13 bases between the two germline ends. DNA for the CDR3: TGTGCCAGCAGTGAATCCAGCGGCCAGACCTACAATGAGCAGTTCTTC. Its translation: CASSESSGQTYNEQFF.